Shown below are 22 T cell receptor beta chains from a single sample sequenced in a study of technical replicates of blood from four donors. Assay: immunoSEQ multiplex PCR; the TCRdb copy retains only in-frame clones and omits some. The sample consists of around 80,000 clones, roughly 98% of them appearing once. Source material: T cells isolated from PBMCs. These receptors all come from a human donor in good health.

V and J are TRBV4-1 and TRBJ1-2; no clear D gene. From germline, CDR1 is MGHRA and CDR2 YSYEKL. There are 12 residues in the CDR3. V was clipped by 5 bases and J by 3 bases, with 7 bases between them. The CDR3 loop reads CASSGPDYGYTF. The CDR3, as DNA: TGCGCCAGCAGCGGTCCGGACTATGGCTACACCTTC.

In DNA form, the CDR3 reads TGCGCCAGCAGCGAGGGACAGACAAAAGCAACTAATGAAAAACTGTTTTTT. This sequence encodes CASSEGQTKATNEKLFF. The chain uses TRBV5-1 and TRBJ1-4, with 7 bases identical to TRBD1. The V and J ends lost 4 bases and 0 bases, in that order; junction bases with no gene match: 9. The CDR3 covers 17 residues. Germline V gene data show CDR1 as SGHRS and CDR2 as YFSETQ.

A single count supports this clone. The chain couples TRBV5-1 to TRBJ2-3; 14 bases agree with TRBD2. After removal of 4 bases from V and 6 bases from J, the junction contained 10 bases not matched to a gene. This CDR3 region has 17 residues. Germline values: CDR1 SGHRS, CDR2 YFSETQ. The CDR3 spells CASSLGTSGRVPDTQYF. The CDR3 DNA sequence: TGCGCCAGCAGCCTAGGGACTAGCGGGAGAGTCCCGGATACGCAGTATTTT.

The gene calls are TRBV18 and TRBJ1-1; the D gene is possibly TRBD1 (6 bases). Trimming removed 4 bases at V and 10 bases at J, with 13 bases between. The CDR3 spans 12 residues. Germline CDR1 reads KGHSH; CDR2 reads LQKENI. The CDR3 spells CASSLQGIGAFF. The CDR3 coding sequence is TGTGCCAGCTCACTTCAGGGGATAGGAGCTTTCTTT.

This clone was picked up one time. J is TRBJ1-4 and V is TRBV18; D remains unclear. Trimming removed 2 bases at V and 4 bases at J, with 11 bases between. Germline CDR1 is KGHSH and CDR2 is LQKENI. The CDR3 runs 15 residues. This chain's CDR3 is CASSPSSNVNEKLFF. The CDR3 coding sequence is TGTGCCAGCTCACCATCAAGCAACGTTAATGAAAAACTGTTTTTT.

The chain has TRBV2 and TRBJ1-2, with a tentative D call TRBD1 (5 bases). The CDR3 sequence is 14 residues long. Germline CDR1 SNHLY, CDR2 FYNNEI. The germline V and J ends were trimmed by 6 bases and 0 bases, with 11 bases remaining between them. The CDR3: CASRAQTANYGYTF. The CDR3 DNA reads as TGTGCCAGCAGGGCCCAGACAGCTAACTATGGCTACACCTTC.

The chain uses TRBV25-1 and TRBJ2-3; the D is unclear. Germline V CDR1 and CDR2: MGHDK, SYGVNS. Trimming removed 3 bases from V and 0 bases from J, with 7 bases in between. This CDR3 has 14 residues. For the CDR3, the DNA is TGTGCCAGCAGTGATCCCCGTAGCACAGATACGCAGTATTTT. Protein: CASSDPRSTDTQYF.

J is TRBJ1-1 and V is TRBV19, with 9 bases aligning to TRBD1. Per the germline V gene, CDR1 is LNHDA and CDR2 is SQIVND (reference sequence). The CDR3 length is 14 residues. V lost 3 bases to trimming and J lost 4 bases; unmatched junction nucleotides: 3. CDR3 loop: CASSMTGGGTEAFF. DNA of the CDR3: TGTGCCAGTAGTATGACAGGGGGAGGCACTGAAGCTTTCTTT.

The chain uses TRBV30 and TRBJ1-5; 8 nucleotides match TRBD1. Germline CDR1 and CDR2: GTSNPN and SVGIG (reference sequence). V trimming: 4 bases; J trimming: 2 bases; junction bases outside the gene matches: 1. The CDR3 has 13 amino acids. CDR3 nucleotide sequence: TGTGCCTGGAAGACAGGGGGCAATCAGCCCCAGCATTTT. This sequence encodes CAWKTGGNQPQHF. The entire variable domain, with the rest obtained from reference TRBV30 and TRBJ1-5, is as follows: SQTIHQWPATLVQPVGSPLSLECTVEGTSNPNLYWYRQAAGRGLQLLFYSVGIGQISSEVPQNLSASRPQDRQFILSSKKLLLSDSGFYLCAWKTGGNQPQHFGDGTRLSIL.

This chain connects TRBV6-5 to TRBJ2-7; the D gene is possibly TRBD1 (5 bases). The CDR3 is 13 amino acids. CDR1 MNHEY and CDR2 SVGAGI come from the germline V gene. V gave up 6 bases and J gave up 2 bases, with 11 bases separating them. This chain's CDR3 is CASSRSTAYEQYF. CDR3 in DNA: TGTGCCAGCAGCCGGTCGACAGCCTACGAGCAGTACTTC.

This chain joins TRBV2 and TRBJ2-5; 8 nucleotides match TRBD1. Germline V gene sequence: CDR1 SNHLY, CDR2 FYNNEI. V lost 7 bases and J lost 2; bases outside the gene matches: 6. This CDR3 has 14 amino acids. The DNA for the CDR3 is TGTGCCAGCACCTCGAGACAGGGGCAAGAGACCCAGTACTTC. Amino acids: CASTSRQGQETQYF.

This chain uses TRBV27 with TRBJ1-1; D remains unclear. There are 17 residues in the CDR3. V lost 5 bases and J 4 bases, leaving 23 bases between the germline ends. Germline values: CDR1 MNHEY, CDR2 SMNVEV (reference sequence). The CDR3 nucleotides are TGTGCCAGCAGTCAGAAACCTCTGAGCGGGCATTTCACTGAAGCTTTCTTT. Translated: CASSQKPLSGHFTEAFF.

This chain connects TRBV5-1 to TRBJ2-2; tentatively, D is TRBD1 (6 bases). Germline CDR1 and CDR2: SGHRS and YFSETQ. The CDR3 consists of 18 residues. The V end lost 2 bases, the J end lost 6 bases, and 23 bases lay between the germline ends. In DNA form, the CDR3 reads TGCGCCAGCAGCTTCGCTCCAATAAACAGGGATCGAGCCGGGGAGCTGTTTTTT. This translates into CASSFAPINRDRAGELFF. Combining the CDR3 with reference TRBV5-1 and TRBJ2-2 gives the whole variable domain KAGVTQTPRYLIKTRGQQVTLSCSPISGHRSVSWYQQTPGQGLQFLFEYFSETQRNKGNFPGRFSGRQFSNSRSEMNVSTLELGDSALYLCASSFAPINRDRAGELFFGEGSRLTVL.

The rearrangement links TRBV28 to TRBJ2-5, with TRBD1 matching 9 bases. The germline CDR1 and CDR2 sequences are MDHEN and SYDVKM. V shed 3 bases and J 2 bases; nucleotides not matched to a gene: 25. The length of the CDR3 is 22 residues. The CDR3 DNA is TGTGCCAGCAGTTTTTTGTTTTCTTGGAACCAAGCCCGGGACAGGGATCAAGAGACCCAGTACTTC. Protein: CASSFLFSWNQARDRDQETQYF.

The V call is TRBV11-2, the J call TRBJ2-7, with D uncertain. Trimming shortened V by 1 base and J by 4 bases, and 2 bases separated the two germline ends. The germline gives CDR1 SGHAT, CDR2 FQNNGV. The CDR3 is 11 amino acids. CDR3 residues: CASSLAYEQYF. CDR3 DNA sequence: TGTGCCAGCAGCTTAGCTTACGAGCAGTACTTC.

The V call is TRBV10-3, the J call TRBJ2-7, with D perhaps matching TRBD2 (5 bases). V was shortened by 1 base and J by 5 bases, with 9 bases between the two germline ends. This CDR3 is 13 amino acids long. Germline CDR1 and CDR2: ENHRY and SYGVKD. The CDR3 sequence is CAISEYPGNEQYF. CDR3 in DNA: TGTGCCATCAGTGAGTATCCGGGGAACGAGCAGTACTTC.

The count of this clone is one. The CDR3, as DNA: TGTGCCAGCAGAAACAGGGGAGGTAGGGATCAGCCCCAGCATTTT. It specifies CASRNRGGRDQPQHF. V gene TRBV28 combines with J gene TRBJ1-5, with 7 positions matching TRBD1. Trimming took 6 bases from V and 5 from J; bases not matched to a gene: 10. Germline values: CDR1 MDHEN, CDR2 SYDVKM. The CDR3 totals 15 residues.

The V call is TRBV7-9, the J call TRBJ1-4, with 8 bases identical to TRBD1. The germline V gene encodes CDR1 SEHNR and CDR2 FQNEAQ (reference sequence). J was trimmed by 6 bases and V by 5 bases; bases with no gene match: 11. The CDR3 consists of 16 residues. In nucleotides, the CDR3 is TGTGCCAGCAGCCTTTTTGGCAGGGGGCGAGATGAAAAACTGTTTTTT. This encodes CASSLFGRGRDEKLFF. Full variable domain (missing parts from reference TRBV7-9 and TRBJ1-4): DTGVSQNPRHKITKRGQNVTFRCDPISEHNRLYWYRQTLGQGPEFLTYFQNEAQLEKSRLLSDRFSAERPKGSFSTLEIQRTEQGDSAMYLCASSLFGRGRDEKLFFGSGTQLSVL.

The CDR3 DNA reads TGTGCCAGAGAGGGCCCAAGGTGCACAGATACGCAGTATTTT. It translates to CAREGPRCTDTQYF. The rearrangement links TRBV21-1 to TRBJ2-3; the table's D gene call, TRBD2, was not cross checked with the DNA. TRBV21-1 has pseudogene status. This CDR3 is built from 14 residues.

This clone showed up just once. V and J are TRBV7-9 and TRBJ1-4; tentative D call: TRBD1 (6 bases). The CDR3 consists of 14 residues. Germline V gene sequence: CDR1 SEHNR, CDR2 FQNEAQ (reference sequence). The V and J ends lost 1 base and 6 bases respectively, with 9 bases between them. CDR3 DNA sequence: TGTGCCAGCAGCTTAGGGACAGCGGATGAAAAACTGTTTTTT. Translation gives CASSLGTADEKLFF.

The chain carries TRBV11-3 and TRBJ1-6; 8 bases align to TRBD1. CDR1 and CDR2 (germline): SGHNT, YENEEA. CDR3 length: 14 residues. The trim removed 6 bases at V and 10 bases at J, leaving 8 bases unmatched. The CDR3 loop is CASRSTGGYSPLHF. The CDR3, as DNA: TGTGCCAGCAGATCAACAGGGGGGTACTCACCCCTCCACTTT. The variable domain in full, with the rest retrieved from reference TRBV11-3 and TRBJ1-6, is EAGVVQSPRYKIIEKKQPVAFWCNPISGHNTLYWYLQNLGQGPELLIRYENEEAVDDSQLPKDRFSAERLKGVDSTLKIQPAELGDSAVYLCASRSTGGYSPLHFGNGTRLTVT.

V usage is TRBV10-1 and J usage is TRBJ2-3; D is possibly TRBD2 (7 bases). Looked up from germline, CDR1 is WNHNN and CDR2 is SYGVQD (reference sequence). V lost 3 bases and J lost 4, with 14 bases in between. This CDR3 comprises 15 residues. As DNA, the CDR3 is TGCGCCAGCAGTGATGAGGGGGGGAAGGCAGATACGCAGTATTTT. It specifies CASSDEGGKADTQYF.